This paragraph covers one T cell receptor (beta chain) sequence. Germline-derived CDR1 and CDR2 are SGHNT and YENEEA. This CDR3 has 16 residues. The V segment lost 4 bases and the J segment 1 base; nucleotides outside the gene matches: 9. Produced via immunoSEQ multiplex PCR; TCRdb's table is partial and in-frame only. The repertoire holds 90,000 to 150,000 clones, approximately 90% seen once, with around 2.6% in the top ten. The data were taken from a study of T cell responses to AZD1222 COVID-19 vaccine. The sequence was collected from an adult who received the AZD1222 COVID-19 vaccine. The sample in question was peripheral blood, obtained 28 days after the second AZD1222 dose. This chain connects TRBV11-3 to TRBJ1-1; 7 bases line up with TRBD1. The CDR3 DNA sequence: TGTGCCAGCAGCTCCTCCAGGACAGGACGGAACACTGAAGCTTTCTTT. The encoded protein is CASSSSRTGRNTEAFF.